These T cell receptor beta chains were read from a single sample in a study of blood T cell repertoires in COVID-19. The method was immunoSEQ multiplex PCR; TCRdb's version includes in-frame clones alone and lacks a portion of them. The repertoire has 200,000 to 250,000 clones, approximately 83% of them found once; the top ten carry less than 6.5%. The sequenced material came from peripheral blood. Receptor source: a human donor in a cohort sampled during active COVID-19. Both conserved end residues are part of each CDR3. A D gene is named only where the DNA matches it firmly. Size is omitted from some rows. Given values are once, few, many or a class for expanded clones.

v_call	d_call	clone_size	j_call	cdr3_aa	cdr3_nt
TRBV5-1	TRBD1	.	TRBJ1-1	CASSYRTGVNTEAFF	TGCGCCAGCAGCTACCGGACAGGGGTGAACACTGAAGCTTTCTTT
TRBV19	TRBD2	.	TRBJ2-1	CASSIRLATLSSYNEQFF	TGTGCCAGTAGTATAAGACTAGCGACCTTAAGCTCCTACAATGAGCAGTTCTTC
TRBV2	.	.	TRBJ2-1	CASSEARVFSSYNEQFF	TGTGCCAGCAGTGAAGCGCGGGTGTTTAGCTCCTACAATGAGCAGTTCTTC
TRBV2	.	.	TRBJ1-1	CASSEAVRSTEAFF	TGTGCCAGCAGTGAAGCGGTGAGGAGCACTGAAGCTTTCTTT
TRBV5-8	TRBD2	.	TRBJ2-3	CASSLTGGSTDTQYF	TGTGCCAGCAGCTTAACGGGAGGCAGCACAGATACGCAGTATTTT
TRBV7-9	TRBD2	.	TRBJ2-1	CASSFGGDNEQFF	TGTGCCAGCAGCTTTGGGGGGGATAATGAGCAGTTCTTC
TRBV7-2	.	.	TRBJ1-3	CASSPTDTSGNTIYF	TGTGCCAGCAGCCCAACAGATACCTCTGGAAACACCATATATTTT
TRBV7-9	.	.	TRBJ2-1	CASSLLASNEQFF	TGTGCCAGCAGCTTACTAGCGAGTAATGAGCAGTTCTTC
TRBV6-2/TRBV6-3	TRBD1	.	TRBJ2-7	CASSRPGQGDEQYF	TGTGCCAGCAGCCGTCCGGGACAGGGTGACGAGCAGTACTTC
TRBV5-1	TRBD1	.	TRBJ2-2	CASRTGGEVTGELFF	TGCGCCAGCAGGACAGGGGGCGAAGTTACCGGGGAGCTGTTTTTT
TRBV5-5	.	.	TRBJ1-1	CASSLGQQLEAFF	TGTGCCAGCAGCTTAGGACAGCAGCTTGAAGCTTTCTTT
TRBV12-3/TRBV12-4	.	.	TRBJ2-2	CASSLNTGELFF	TGTGCCAGCAGCCTCAACACCGGGGAGCTGTTTTTT
TRBV11-3	.	once	TRBJ2-1	CASSLRRGPDNEQFF	TGTGCCAGCAGCTTGCGGAGGGGTCCGGACAATGAGCAGTTCTTC
TRBV19	TRBD1	once	TRBJ1-1	CASSMGQVNTEAFF	TGTGCCAGTAGTATGGGACAGGTGAACACTGAAGCTTTCTTT
TRBV30	TRBD1	.	TRBJ2-2	CAWIRTGKAGELFF	TGTGCCTGGATTCGGACAGGGAAGGCCGGGGAGCTGTTTTTT
TRBV11-2	.	.	TRBJ2-1	CASSLGGENEQFF	TGTGCCAGCAGCTTAGGGGGGGAGAATGAGCAGTTCTTC
TRBV6-4	TRBD1	.	TRBJ2-1	CASSEGDREYNEQFF	TGTGCCAGCAGTGAAGGGGACAGGGAATACAATGAGCAGTTCTTC
TRBV6-1	TRBD1	.	TRBJ1-5	CASSEGQGAGGNQPQHF	TGTGCCAGCAGTGAAGGACAGGGGGCGGGAGGCAATCAGCCCCAGCATTTT
TRBV5-1	.	.	TRBJ2-5	CASSLDALGEETQYF	TGCGCCAGCAGCTTGGACGCCCTGGGAGAAGAGACCCAGTACTTC
TRBV11-3	.	.	TRBJ2-5	CASSLGQGNQETQYF	TGTGCCAGCAGCTTAGGGCAGGGAAACCAAGAGACCCAGTACTTC
TRBV19	.	.	TRBJ2-1	CASSIETSRGEQFF	TGTGCCAGTAGTATAGAAACTTCCCGCGGGGAGCAGTTCTTC
TRBV27	.	.	TRBJ2-5	CASSARAGGETQYF	TGTGCCAGCAGTGCCCGAGCGGGCGGGGAGACCCAGTACTTC
TRBV27	.	.	TRBJ1-2	CASRRGTPTNYGYTF	TGTGCCAGCAGACGTGGGACACCGACTAACTATGGCTACACCTTC
TRBV24-1	TRBD2	few	TRBJ2-1	CATSREDEQFF	TGTGCCACCAGTCGGGAGGATGAGCAGTTCTTC
TRBV11-2	TRBD2	.	TRBJ2-1	CASSSRGGLAALPYNEQFF	TGTGCCAGCAGCTCGAGAGGAGGACTAGCGGCTCTCCCCTACAATGAGCAGTTCTTC
TRBV6-2/TRBV6-3	TRBD2	.	TRBJ2-1	CASSTGTSGYNEQFF	TGTGCCAGCAGTACCGGGACTAGCGGATACAATGAGCAGTTCTTC
TRBV28	TRBD1	.	TRBJ1-5	CASGPNRGINQPQHF	TGTGCCAGCGGCCCCAACAGGGGGATCAATCAGCCCCAGCATTTT
TRBV12-3/TRBV12-4	.	.	TRBJ2-7	CASSLQGYEQYF	TGTGCCAGCAGTCTACAGGGATACGAGCAGTACTTC
TRBV24-1	TRBD1	.	TRBJ2-5	CAIGQGGATQYF	TGTGCCATTGGACAGGGCGGGGCGACCCAGTACTTC
TRBV7-2	TRBD1	.	TRBJ1-5	CASSHLGQNQPQHF	TGTGCCAGCAGCCACCTGGGACAGAATCAGCCCCAGCATTTT
TRBV2	.	.	TRBJ2-7	CASSRDSYEQYF	TGTGCCAGCTCCAGGGACTCCTACGAGCAGTACTTC
TRBV9	.	.	TRBJ2-1	CASSVSVNEQFF	TGTGCCAGCAGCGTATCAGTCAATGAGCAGTTCTTC
TRBV27	TRBD2	.	TRBJ2-7	CASRDLLAGGYEQYF	TGTGCCAGCAGGGACCTTCTAGCGGGAGGCTACGAGCAGTACTTC
TRBV5-1	TRBD1	.	TRBJ1-1	CASSLGYGGGQGARNTEAFF	TGCGCCAGCAGCTTGGGATACGGCGGAGGACAGGGGGCCCGGAACACTGAAGCTTTCTTT
TRBV10-1	.	few	TRBJ2-7	CASSQGNEQYF	TGCGCCAGCAGTCAGGGTAACGAGCAGTACTTC